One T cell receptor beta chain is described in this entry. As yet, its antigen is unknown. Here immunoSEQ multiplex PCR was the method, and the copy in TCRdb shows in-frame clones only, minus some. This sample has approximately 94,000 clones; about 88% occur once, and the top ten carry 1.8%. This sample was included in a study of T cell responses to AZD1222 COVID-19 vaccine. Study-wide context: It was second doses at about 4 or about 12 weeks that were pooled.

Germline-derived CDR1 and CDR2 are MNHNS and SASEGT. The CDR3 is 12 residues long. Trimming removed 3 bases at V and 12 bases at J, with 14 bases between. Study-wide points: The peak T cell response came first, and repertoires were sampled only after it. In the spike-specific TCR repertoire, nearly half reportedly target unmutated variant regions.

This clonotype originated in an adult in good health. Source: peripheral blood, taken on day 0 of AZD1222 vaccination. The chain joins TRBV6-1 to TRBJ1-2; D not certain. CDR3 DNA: TGTGCCAGCAGTGATGGCGCCAGGTTACACACCTTC. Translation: CASSDGARLHTF.